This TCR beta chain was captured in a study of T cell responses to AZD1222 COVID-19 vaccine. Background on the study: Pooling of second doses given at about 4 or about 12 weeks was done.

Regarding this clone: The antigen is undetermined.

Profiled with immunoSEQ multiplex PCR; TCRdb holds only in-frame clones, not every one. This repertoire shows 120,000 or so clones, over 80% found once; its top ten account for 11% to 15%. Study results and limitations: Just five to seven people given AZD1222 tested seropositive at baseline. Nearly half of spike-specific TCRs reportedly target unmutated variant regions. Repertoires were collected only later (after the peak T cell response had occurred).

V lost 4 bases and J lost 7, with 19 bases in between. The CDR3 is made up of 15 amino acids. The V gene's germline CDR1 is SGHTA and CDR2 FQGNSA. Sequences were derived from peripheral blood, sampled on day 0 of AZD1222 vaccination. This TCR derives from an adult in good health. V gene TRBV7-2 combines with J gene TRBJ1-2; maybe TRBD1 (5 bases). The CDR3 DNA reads TGTGCCAGCAGCTCCGGGGCGAGCGGAGGGACTGGCTACACCTTC. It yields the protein CASSSGASGGTGYTF.